The clone carrying this T cell receptor (beta chain) was seen once. The sample belongs to a study of blood T cell repertoires in COVID-19. Study-level background: Acute and convalescent COVID-19 samples came from the United States, Italy and Spain. PBMCs, B-cell-depleted T cells, or T cells were the source of the cDNA or gDNA that made up the material.

As handled by the study authors: It was from reference gene primer amplification that nucleated cell counts were estimated. Clones were sequenced by immunoSEQ multiplex PCR, and TCRdb holds only the in-frame ones, with some missing. The V and J calls and clone size come from that table; D and trimming were worked out from the DNA. The data contain about 100,000 clones, around four fifths of them singletons. The CDR3 loop spans 13 amino acids. Trimming left V 3 bases short and J 4 bases short, with 11 bases between. CDR1 SQVTM and CDR2 ANQGSEA come from the germline V gene. This clonotype originated in a man between 65 and 85 years old with active or convalescent COVID-19. J is TRBJ2-3 and V is TRBV29-1; D unresolved. The source material was peripheral blood. CDR3 sequence (DNA): TGCAGCGTTGAGAGCAACGCCGCAGATACGCAGTATTTT. Its translation: CSVESNAADTQYF.